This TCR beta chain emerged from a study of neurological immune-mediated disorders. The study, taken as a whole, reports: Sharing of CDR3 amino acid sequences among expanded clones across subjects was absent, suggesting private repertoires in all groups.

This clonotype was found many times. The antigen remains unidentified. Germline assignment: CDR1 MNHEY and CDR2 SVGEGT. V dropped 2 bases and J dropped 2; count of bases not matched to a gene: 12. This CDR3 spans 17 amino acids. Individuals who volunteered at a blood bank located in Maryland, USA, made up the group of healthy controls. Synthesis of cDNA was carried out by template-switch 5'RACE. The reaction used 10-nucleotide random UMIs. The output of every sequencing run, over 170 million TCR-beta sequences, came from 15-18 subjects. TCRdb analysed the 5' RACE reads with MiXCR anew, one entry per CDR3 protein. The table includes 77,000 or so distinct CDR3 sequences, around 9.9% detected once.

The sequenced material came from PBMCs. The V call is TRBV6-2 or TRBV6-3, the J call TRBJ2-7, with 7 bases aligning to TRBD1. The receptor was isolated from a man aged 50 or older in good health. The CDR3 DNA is TGTGCCAGCAGTTACCAGGATACCGACAGGGTGACCTACGAGCAGTACTTC. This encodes CASSYQDTDRVTYEQYF.